This note documents a single T cell receptor beta chain sequence. The assay was immunoSEQ multiplex PCR, and TCRdb's table has in-frame clones only and misses some. The sample includes under 300,000 clones, about nine tenths seen only once; the top ten take roughly 7.8%. The sample is drawn from a study of blood T cell repertoires in COVID-19. The material sequenced was peripheral blood. The sequence came from a man aged 55 to 70 who had recovered from COVID-19.

The CDR3 DNA follows: TGCGCCAGCAGTCAGGGACTAGCGGGGGGGACTAGCACAGATACGCAGTATTTT. Encoded protein: CASSQGLAGGTSTDTQYF. This chain links TRBV10-1 with TRBJ2-3; 16 bases line up with TRBD2. J was trimmed by 0 bases and V by 5 bases; bases with no gene match: 5. The CDR3 covers 18 residues. CDR1 is WNHNN, CDR2 SYGVQD, per germline (reference sequence).